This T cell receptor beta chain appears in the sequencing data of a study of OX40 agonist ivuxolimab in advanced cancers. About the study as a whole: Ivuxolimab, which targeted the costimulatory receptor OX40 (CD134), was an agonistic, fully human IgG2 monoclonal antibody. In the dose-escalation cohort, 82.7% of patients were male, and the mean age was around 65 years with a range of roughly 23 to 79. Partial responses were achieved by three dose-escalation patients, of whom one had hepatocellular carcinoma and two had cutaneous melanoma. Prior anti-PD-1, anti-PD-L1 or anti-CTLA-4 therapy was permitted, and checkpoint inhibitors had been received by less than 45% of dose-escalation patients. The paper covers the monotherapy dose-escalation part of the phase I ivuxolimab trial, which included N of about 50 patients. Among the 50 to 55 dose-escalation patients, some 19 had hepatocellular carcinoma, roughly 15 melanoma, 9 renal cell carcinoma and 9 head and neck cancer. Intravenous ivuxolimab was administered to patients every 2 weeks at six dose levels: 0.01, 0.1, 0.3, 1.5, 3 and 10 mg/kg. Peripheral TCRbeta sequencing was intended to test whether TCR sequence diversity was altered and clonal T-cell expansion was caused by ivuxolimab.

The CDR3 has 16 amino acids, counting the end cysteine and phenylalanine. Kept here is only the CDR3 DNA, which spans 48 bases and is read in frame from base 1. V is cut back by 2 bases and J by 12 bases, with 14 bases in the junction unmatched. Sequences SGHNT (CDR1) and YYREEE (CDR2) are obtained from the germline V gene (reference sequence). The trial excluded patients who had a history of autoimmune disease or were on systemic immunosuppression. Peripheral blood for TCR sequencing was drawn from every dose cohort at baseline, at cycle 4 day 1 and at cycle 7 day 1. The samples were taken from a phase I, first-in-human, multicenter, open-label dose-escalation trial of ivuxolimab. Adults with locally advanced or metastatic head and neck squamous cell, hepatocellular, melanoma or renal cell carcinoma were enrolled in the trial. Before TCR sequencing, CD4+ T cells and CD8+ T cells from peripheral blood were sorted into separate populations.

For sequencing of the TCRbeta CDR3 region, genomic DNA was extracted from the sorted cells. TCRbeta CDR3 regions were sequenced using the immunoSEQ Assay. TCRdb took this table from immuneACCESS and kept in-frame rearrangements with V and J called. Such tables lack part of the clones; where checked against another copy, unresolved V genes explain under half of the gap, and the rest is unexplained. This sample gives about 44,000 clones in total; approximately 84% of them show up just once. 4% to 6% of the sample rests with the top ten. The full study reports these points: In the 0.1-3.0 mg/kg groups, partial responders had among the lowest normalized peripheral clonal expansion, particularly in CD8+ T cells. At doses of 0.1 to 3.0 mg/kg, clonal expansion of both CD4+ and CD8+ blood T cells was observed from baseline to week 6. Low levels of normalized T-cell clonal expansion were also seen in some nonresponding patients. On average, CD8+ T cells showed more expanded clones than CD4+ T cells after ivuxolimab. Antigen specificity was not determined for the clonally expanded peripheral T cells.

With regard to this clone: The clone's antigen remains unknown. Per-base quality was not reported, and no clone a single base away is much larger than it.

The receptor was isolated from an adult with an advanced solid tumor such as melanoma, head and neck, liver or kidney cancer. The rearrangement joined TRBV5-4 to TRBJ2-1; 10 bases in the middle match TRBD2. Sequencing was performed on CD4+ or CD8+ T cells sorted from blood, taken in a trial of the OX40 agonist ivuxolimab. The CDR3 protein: CASSLNHASGSWGQFF. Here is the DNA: TGTGCCAGCAGCTTAAATCACGCTAGCGGGAGTTGGGGGCAGTTCTTC.